This TCR beta chain was sequenced during a study of PD-L1 blockade in urothelial cancer. Study context: Administration of atezolizumab to patients began at some point between 2013 and 2015, at 1,200 mg intravenously every 3 weeks. Once treatment had started, blood was analyzed at 3 weeks (second dose) and again at 6 weeks.

Regarding time point: pretreatment peripheral blood. Each patient presented with locally advanced or metastatic urothelial carcinoma. Germline V gives CDR1 SEHNR, CDR2 FQNEAQ (reference sequence). There are 12 residues in the CDR3. The V gene lost 4 bases and the J gene lost 8 bases, with 9 bases spanning the gap. The data were produced by immunoSEQ multiplex PCR, yet TCRdb's version contains in-frame clones alone and is incomplete. The repertoire holds 70,000 to 85,000 clones, with about nine tenths as singletons. The sequence was collected from a man in his sixties or seventies with urothelial cancer. This specimen was PBMCs, taken around atezolizumab (anti-PD-L1) treatment. The gene calls are TRBV7-9 and TRBJ1-3; tentative D call: TRBD1 (5 bases). The CDR3 bases are TGTGCCAGCAGCTCCTCGGGGGACACCATATATTTT. This encodes CASSSSGDTIYF.